This T cell receptor beta chain comes out of a study of blood T cell repertoires in COVID-19. About the research overall: The cDNA or gDNA used as material had been derived from T cells, B-cell-depleted T cells, or PBMCs.

Participants reported their clinical history, and cohort assignment relied on those reports. As processed by the authors: Amplifying reference gene primers gave estimates of nucleated cell counts. Generated by immunoSEQ multiplex PCR, the TCRdb table keeps only in-frame clones and is missing some. The DNA was the basis for D and trimming; V, J and clone size are from that table. The sample shows roughly 250,000 clones, approximately 90% of them seen only once. The TCR sequence derives from a woman in her thirties or forties with acute COVID-19. Sequenced material: PBMCs or T cells enriched from blood (not recorded which).

Here the CDR3 reads CASSVGQGALFDYTF. CDR3 sequence (DNA): TGTGCCAGCAGCGTAGGTCAAGGAGCACTATTTGACTACACCTTC. The chain recombines TRBV9 with TRBJ1-2; no definite D call. The germline CDR1 and CDR2 sequences are SGDLS and YYNGEE. The CDR3 extends over 15 amino acids. V lost 0 bases to trimming and J lost 10 bases, with 19 bases between them.